These 13 T cell receptor beta chains were sequenced from one sample in a study of T cell repertoires in aging, cancer and after chemotherapy. Multiplex touch-down PCR with TRB-A/B primers amplified rearranged V-D-J TRB sequences. TCRdb re-called the multiplex PCR reads with MiXCR, one entry per CDR3 protein. The data contain about 6,200 distinct CDR3 sequences, around 30% of them seen just once; the ten biggest clones take up 7% to 9%. Amplification of TCR beta used genomic DNA extracted from peripheral blood. Sequencing input: blood. These receptor sequences come from a human donor with a blood cancer.

By proportion, this clonotype is medium-sized. The rearrangement links TRBV13 to TRBJ1-4; D is unclear. The CDR3 is 14 amino acids. Trimming pared 5 bases from V and 5 bases from J, leaving 12 bases between. The V gene's germline CDR1 is PRHDT and CDR2 FYEKMQ (reference sequence). For the CDR3, the DNA is TGTGCCAGCAGCCCGCGCTGGACCAATGAAAAACTGTTTTTT. Protein sequence: CASSPRWTNEKLFF.

This clonotype is medium-sized (0.01 to 0.1%) within its sample. The V gene is TRBV6-6, the J gene TRBJ2-5; 7 bases map to TRBD2. V lost 7 bases, J lost 5 bases, and 7 bases stayed unmatched. This CDR3 comprises 13 residues. Germline V gene sequence: CDR1 MNHNY, CDR2 SVGAGI (reference sequence). The CDR3 region is CASTREGGETQYF. For the CDR3, the DNA is TGTGCCAGCACCAGGGAGGGTGGGGAGACCCAGTACTTC.

By proportion, this clonotype is medium-sized. The chain carries TRBV19 and TRBJ2-7; the D gene is possibly TRBD1 (5 bases). The V end was cut by 3 bases, the J end by 5 bases, with 14 bases between. This CDR3 region has 14 residues. Germline V CDR1 and CDR2: LNHDA, SQIVND (reference sequence). The CDR3: CASSIGREKNEQYF. CDR3 DNA: TGTGCCAGTAGTATCGGCAGGGAAAAAAACGAGCAGTACTTC.

This clonotype has a handful of counts. The chain couples TRBV7-9 to TRBJ1-2; D gene unclear. Germline V gene sequence: CDR1 SEHNR, CDR2 FQNEAQ (reference sequence). There are 14 residues in the CDR3. V was pared by 2 bases and J by 0 bases, with 7 bases between. The DNA of the CDR3 is TGTGCCAGCAGCTTACAGATTGCTAACTATGGCTACACCTTC. Translated, it gives CASSLQIANYGYTF. Based on the CDR3 plus reference TRBV7-9 and TRBJ1-2, the full variable domain is DTGVSQNPRHKITKRGQNVTFRCDPISEHNRLYWYRQTLGQGPEFLTYFQNEAQLEKSRLLSDRFSAERPKGSFSTLEIQRTEQGDSAMYLCASSLQIANYGYTFGSGTRLTVV.

The table lists this clonotype with a few counts. J is TRBJ1-2 and V is TRBV12-3 or TRBV12-4; TRBD1 matches 7 bases. Germline trimming cut 5 bases from V and 13 bases from J; bases unmatched to any gene: 13. The CDR3 length is 13 residues. CDR3 amino acids: CASSSSGGSGFTF. The CDR3 DNA reads TGTGCCAGCAGTAGCTCAGGGGGAAGTGGATTCACCTTC.

By frequency in the sample, this clonotype is medium-sized. The V gene is TRBV5-5, the J gene TRBJ2-7, with TRBD2 matching 8 bases. The V and J ends lost 0 bases and 4 bases, in that order; junction bases with no gene match: 6. Germline loops: CDR1 SGHKS, CDR2 YYEKEE (reference sequence). The CDR3 extends over 15 amino acids. CDR3 loop: CASSLGPSGWYEQYF. In nucleotides, the CDR3 is TGTGCCAGCAGCTTGGGTCCTAGCGGGTGGTACGAGCAGTACTTC.

Sample share makes this clonotype medium-sized. This chain connects TRBV19 to TRBJ2-7; 9 bases align to TRBD2. The CDR3 spans 15 residues. V trimming: 3 bases; J trimming: 3 bases; junction bases outside the gene matches: 6. Germline V gene data show CDR1 as LNHDA and CDR2 as SQIVND (reference sequence). In nucleotides, the CDR3 is TGTGCCAGTAGTATTCTAGCGGGAAGACTCTACGAGCAGTACTTC. It is translated as CASSILAGRLYEQYF. Looking up the rest from reference TRBV19 and TRBJ2-7 gives the full variable domain: DGGITQSPKYLFRKEGQNVTLSCEQNLNHDAMYWYRQDPGQGLRLIYYSQIVNDFQKGDIAEGYSVSREKKESFPLTVTSAQKNPTAFYLCASSILAGRLYEQYFGPGTRLTVT.

This chain uses TRBV20-1 with TRBJ2-2; the D gene is possibly TRBD2 (5 bases). CDR1 is DFQATT and CDR2 is SNEGSKA in the germline V gene (reference sequence). The V end was cut by 3 bases, the J end by 0 bases, with 5 bases between. CDR3 length equals 13 residues. The CDR3, as DNA: TGCAGTGCTAGCGGGGCGAACACCGGGGAGCTGTTTTTT. Residues: CSASGANTGELFF.

This clonotype appeared a few times. The chain combines TRBV18 with TRBJ2-7; TRBD1 matches at 7 bases. This CDR3 has 14 residues. The V gene's germline CDR1 is KGHSH and CDR2 LQKENI. Germline trimming cut 0 bases from V and 4 bases from J; bases unmatched to any gene: 3. CDR3 residues: CASSPPTGKYEQYF. For the CDR3, the DNA is TGTGCCAGCTCACCACCGACAGGGAAATACGAGCAGTACTTC.

There are a few counts of this clonotype. V and J are TRBV20-1 and TRBJ2-1; 8 bases line up with TRBD2. Germline V gene data show CDR1 as DFQATT and CDR2 as SNEGSKA (reference sequence). The V segment lost 0 bases and the J segment 3 bases; nucleotides outside the gene matches: 4. The CDR3 totals 15 residues. CDR3 bases: TGCAGTGCTAGAGAGGGGACTAGGGACTACAATGAGCAGTTCTTC. The encoded protein is CSAREGTRDYNEQFF.

By proportion, this clonotype is medium-sized. V and J are TRBV6-5 and TRBJ2-2, with no clear D. Deletions cut 4 bases from V and 6 bases from J, with 12 bases between. Germline V CDR1 and CDR2: MNHEY, SVGAGI. There are 14 residues in the CDR3. The CDR3 DNA reads as TGTGCCAGCAGTTCCCCAGGCGGTTCCGGGGAGCTGTTTTTT. Amino acid sequence: CASSSPGGSGELFF.

The chain couples TRBV5-4 to TRBJ2-7, with 8 nucleotides matching TRBD1. In germline, CDR1 is SGHNT, CDR2 YYREEE (reference sequence). The J segment lost 5 bases and the V segment lost 0 bases, leaving 7 bases of the junction unmatched. This CDR3 has 15 residues. CDR3 region: CASSLVAGGQDEQYF. DNA for the CDR3: TGTGCCAGCAGCTTGGTTGCAGGGGGCCAAGACGAGCAGTACTTC.

This clonotype was counted between two and nine times. This chain joins TRBV10-2 and TRBJ2-7; D might be TRBD2 (5 bases). CDR1 and CDR2 from the germline V gene are WSHSY and SAAADI. Deletions cut 8 bases from V and 0 bases from J, with 14 bases between. The CDR3 sequence is 14 residues long. CDR3 residues: CASSPGGFSYEQYF. CDR3 DNA sequence: TGCGCCAGCTCCCCCGGCGGGTTCTCCTACGAGCAGTACTTC.